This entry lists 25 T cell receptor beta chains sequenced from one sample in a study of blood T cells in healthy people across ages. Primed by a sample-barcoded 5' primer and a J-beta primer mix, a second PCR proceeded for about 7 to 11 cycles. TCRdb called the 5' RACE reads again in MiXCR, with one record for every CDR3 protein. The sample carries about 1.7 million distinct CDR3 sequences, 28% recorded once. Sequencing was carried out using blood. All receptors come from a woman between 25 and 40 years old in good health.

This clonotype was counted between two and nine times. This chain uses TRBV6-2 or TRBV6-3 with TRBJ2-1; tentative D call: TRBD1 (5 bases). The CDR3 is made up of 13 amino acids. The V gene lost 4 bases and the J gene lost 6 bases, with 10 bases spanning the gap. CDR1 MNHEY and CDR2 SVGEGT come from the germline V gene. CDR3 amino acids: CASSSGRGNEQFF. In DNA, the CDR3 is TGTGCCAGCAGTTCCGGTAGGGGCAATGAGCAGTTCTTC.

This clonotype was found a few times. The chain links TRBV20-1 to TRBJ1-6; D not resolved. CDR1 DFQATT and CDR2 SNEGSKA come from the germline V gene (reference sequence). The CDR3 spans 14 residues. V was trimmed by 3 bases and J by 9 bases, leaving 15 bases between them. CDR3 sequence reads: CSASDSTTGSPLHF. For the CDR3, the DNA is TGCAGTGCTAGTGACTCGACAACGGGTTCACCCCTCCACTTT.

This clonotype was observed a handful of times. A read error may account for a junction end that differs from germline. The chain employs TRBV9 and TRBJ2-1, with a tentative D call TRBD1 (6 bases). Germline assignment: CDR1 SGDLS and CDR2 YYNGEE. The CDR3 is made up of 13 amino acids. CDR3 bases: TGTGCCAGCAGCGTAGGTGGGGGCAATGGGCAGTTCTTC. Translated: CASSVGGGNGQFF.

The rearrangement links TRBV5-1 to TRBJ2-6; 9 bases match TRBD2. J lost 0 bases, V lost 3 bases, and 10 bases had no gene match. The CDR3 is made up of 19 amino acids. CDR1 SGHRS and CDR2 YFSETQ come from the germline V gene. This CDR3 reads CASSSPGIAGDSGANVLTF. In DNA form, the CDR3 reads TGCGCCAGCAGCTCCCCGGGGATAGCGGGGGACTCTGGGGCCAACGTCCTGACTTTC.

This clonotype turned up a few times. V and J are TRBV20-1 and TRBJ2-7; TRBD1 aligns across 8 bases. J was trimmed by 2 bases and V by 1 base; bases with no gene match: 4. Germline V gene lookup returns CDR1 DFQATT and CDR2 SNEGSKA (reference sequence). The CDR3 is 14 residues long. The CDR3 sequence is CSARGDRPTYEQYF. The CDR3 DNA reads TGCAGTGCTAGAGGGGACAGGCCGACCTACGAGCAGTACTTC.

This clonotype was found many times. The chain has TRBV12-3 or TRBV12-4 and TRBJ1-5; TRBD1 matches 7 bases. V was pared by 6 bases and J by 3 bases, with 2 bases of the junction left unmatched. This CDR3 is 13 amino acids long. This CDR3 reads CASRGQLNQPQHF. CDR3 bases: TGTGCCAGCAGGGGACAGCTCAATCAGCCCCAGCATTTT.

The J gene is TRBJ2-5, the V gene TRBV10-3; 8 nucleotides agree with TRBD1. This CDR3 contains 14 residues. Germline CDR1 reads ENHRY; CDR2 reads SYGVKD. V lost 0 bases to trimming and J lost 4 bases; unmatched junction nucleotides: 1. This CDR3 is CAISESQGAETQYF. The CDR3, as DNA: TGTGCCATCAGTGAGTCTCAGGGGGCAGAGACCCAGTACTTC.

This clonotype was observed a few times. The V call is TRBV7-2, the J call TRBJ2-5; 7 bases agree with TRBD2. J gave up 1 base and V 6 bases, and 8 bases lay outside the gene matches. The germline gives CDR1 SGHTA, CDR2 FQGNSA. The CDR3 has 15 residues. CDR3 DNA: TGTGCCAGCAGGACAAAGACTAGCCCCCAAGAGACCCAGTACTTC. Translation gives CASRTKTSPQETQYF. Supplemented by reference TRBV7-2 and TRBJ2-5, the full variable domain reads GAGVSQSPSNKVTEKGKDVELRCDPISGHTALYWYRQSLGQGLEFLIYFQGNSAPDKSGLPSDRFSAERTGGSVSTLTIQRTQQEDSAVYLCASRTKTSPQETQYFGPGTRLLVL.

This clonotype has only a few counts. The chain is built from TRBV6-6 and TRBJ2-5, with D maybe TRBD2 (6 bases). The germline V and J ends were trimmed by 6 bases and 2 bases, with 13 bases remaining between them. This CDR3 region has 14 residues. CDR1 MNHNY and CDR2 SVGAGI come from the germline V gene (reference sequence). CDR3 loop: CASSGTLVQETQYF. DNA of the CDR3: TGTGCCAGCAGCGGGACTTTGGTTCAAGAGACCCAGTACTTC.

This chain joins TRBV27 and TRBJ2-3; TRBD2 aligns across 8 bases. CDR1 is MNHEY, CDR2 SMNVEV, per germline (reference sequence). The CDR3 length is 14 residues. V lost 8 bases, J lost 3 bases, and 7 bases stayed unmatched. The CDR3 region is CASAPAGDTDTQYF. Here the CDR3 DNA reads TGTGCCAGCGCCCCAGCGGGAGATACAGATACGCAGTATTTT.

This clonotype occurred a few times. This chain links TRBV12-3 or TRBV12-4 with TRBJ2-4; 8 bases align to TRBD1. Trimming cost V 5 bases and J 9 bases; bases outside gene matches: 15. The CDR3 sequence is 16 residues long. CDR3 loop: CASSTQGDPRMGIQYF. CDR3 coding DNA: TGTGCCAGCAGTACACAGGGGGACCCAAGGATGGGCATTCAGTACTTC.

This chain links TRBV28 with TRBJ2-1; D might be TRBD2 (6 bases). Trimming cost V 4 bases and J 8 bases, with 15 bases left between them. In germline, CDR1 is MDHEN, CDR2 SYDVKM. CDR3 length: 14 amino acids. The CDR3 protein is CASSYRLGGYEQFF. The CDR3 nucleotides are TGTGCCAGCAGTTACCGGTTGGGGGGATATGAGCAGTTCTTC.

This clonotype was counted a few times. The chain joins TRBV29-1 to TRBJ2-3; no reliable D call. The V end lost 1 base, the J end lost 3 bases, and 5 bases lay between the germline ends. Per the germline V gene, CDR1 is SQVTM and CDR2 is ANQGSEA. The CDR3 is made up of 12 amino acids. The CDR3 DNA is TGCAGCGTTGAAGGGGCGACAGATACGCAGTATTTT. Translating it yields CSVEGATDTQYF.

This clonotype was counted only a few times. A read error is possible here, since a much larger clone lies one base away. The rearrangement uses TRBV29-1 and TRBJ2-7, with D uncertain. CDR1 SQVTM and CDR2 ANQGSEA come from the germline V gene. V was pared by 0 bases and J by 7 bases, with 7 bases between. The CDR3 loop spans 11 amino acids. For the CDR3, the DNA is TGCAGCGTTGAAGACGAGAATGAGCAGTACTTC. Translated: CSVEDENEQYF.

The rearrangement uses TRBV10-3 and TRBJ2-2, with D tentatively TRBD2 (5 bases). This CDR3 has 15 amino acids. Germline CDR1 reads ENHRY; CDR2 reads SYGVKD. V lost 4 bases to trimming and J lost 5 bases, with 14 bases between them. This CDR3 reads CAISAAAINTGELFF. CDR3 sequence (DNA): TGTGCCATCAGTGCAGCGGCCATAAATACCGGGGAGCTGTTTTTT.

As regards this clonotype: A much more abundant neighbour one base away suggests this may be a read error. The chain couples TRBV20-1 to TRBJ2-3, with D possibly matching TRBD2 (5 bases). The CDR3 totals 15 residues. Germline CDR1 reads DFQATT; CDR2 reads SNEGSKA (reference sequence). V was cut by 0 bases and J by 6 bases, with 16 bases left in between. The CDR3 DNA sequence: TGCAGTGCTAGAGAAGCTAGCAGGAGCTCGGATACGCAGTATTTT. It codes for CSAREASRSSDTQYF.

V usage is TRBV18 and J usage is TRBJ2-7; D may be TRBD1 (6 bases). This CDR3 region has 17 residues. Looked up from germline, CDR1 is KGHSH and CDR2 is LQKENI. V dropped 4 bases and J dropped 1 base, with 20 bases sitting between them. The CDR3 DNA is TGTGCCAGCTCACTTTCCCGGAGACAGGCAAATTCCTACGAGCAGTACTTC. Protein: CASSLSRRQANSYEQYF. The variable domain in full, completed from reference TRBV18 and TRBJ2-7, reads NAGVMQNPRHLVRRRGQEARLRCSPMKGHSHVYWYRQLPEEGLKFMVYLQKENIIDESGMPKERFSAEFPKEGPSILRIQQVVRGDSAAYFCASSLSRRQANSYEQYFGPGTRLTVT.

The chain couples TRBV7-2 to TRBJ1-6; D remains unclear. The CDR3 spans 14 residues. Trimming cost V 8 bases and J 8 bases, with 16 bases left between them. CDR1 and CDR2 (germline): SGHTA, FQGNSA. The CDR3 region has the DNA TGTGCCAGCGGCGAGTCGGTCCTCTATTCACCCCTCCACTTT. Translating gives CASGESVLYSPLHF.

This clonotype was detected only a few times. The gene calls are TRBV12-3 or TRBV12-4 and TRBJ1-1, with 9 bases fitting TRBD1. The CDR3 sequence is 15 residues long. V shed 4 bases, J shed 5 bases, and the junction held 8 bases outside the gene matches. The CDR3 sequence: CASSYTTGGRTEAFF. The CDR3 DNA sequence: TGTGCCAGCAGTTACACTACAGGGGGCAGGACTGAAGCTTTCTTT.

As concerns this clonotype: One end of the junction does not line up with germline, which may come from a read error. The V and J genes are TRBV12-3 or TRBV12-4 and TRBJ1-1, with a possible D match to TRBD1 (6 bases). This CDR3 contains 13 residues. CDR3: CVSSFDRFAEAFF. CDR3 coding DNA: TGTGTCAGCAGTTTCGACAGGTTCGCTGAAGCTTTCTTT.

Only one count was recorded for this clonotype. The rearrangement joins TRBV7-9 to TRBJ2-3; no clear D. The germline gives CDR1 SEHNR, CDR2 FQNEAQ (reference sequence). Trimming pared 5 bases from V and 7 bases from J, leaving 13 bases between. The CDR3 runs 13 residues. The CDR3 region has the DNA TGTGCCAGCAGCCCCCCGTCGAAGAATACGCAGTATTTT. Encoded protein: CASSPPSKNTQYF.

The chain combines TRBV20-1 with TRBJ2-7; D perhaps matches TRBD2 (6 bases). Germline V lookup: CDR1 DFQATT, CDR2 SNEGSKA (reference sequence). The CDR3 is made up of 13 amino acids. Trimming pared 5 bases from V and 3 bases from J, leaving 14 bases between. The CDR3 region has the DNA TGCAGTGCTGGGCCGGCCGGGGGCTACGAGCAGTACTTC. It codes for CSAGPAGGYEQYF.

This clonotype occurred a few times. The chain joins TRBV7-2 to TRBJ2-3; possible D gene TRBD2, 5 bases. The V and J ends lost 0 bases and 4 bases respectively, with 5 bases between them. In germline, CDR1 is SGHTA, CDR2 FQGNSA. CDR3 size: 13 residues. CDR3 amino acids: CASSLADSDTQYF. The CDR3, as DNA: TGTGCCAGCAGCTTAGCGGACTCAGATACGCAGTATTTT.

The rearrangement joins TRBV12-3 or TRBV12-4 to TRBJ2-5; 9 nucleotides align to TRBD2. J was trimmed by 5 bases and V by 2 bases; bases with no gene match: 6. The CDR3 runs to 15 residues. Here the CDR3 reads CASSLSGGIGETQYF. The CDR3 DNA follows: TGTGCCAGCAGTTTAAGCGGGGGGATCGGCGAGACCCAGTACTTC.

CDR3 region: CSAGGAGAKGNTIYF. The CDR3 DNA reads as TGCAGCGCGGGCGGGGCAGGGGCAAAGGGAAACACCATATATTTT. The J gene is TRBJ1-3, the V gene TRBV29-1; D may be TRBD1 (6 bases). Trimming removed 7 bases at V and 4 bases at J, with 20 bases between. Per the germline V gene, CDR1 is SQVTM and CDR2 is ANQGSEA. The CDR3 spans 15 residues.